This TCR beta chain was found in a study of tumor and adjacent non-tumor tissue in lung cancer. Study background: There were 11 to 12 adenocarcinoma, a couple of squamous cell carcinoma and 1 small cell lung cancer cases. Patients were aged about 30 to 80, 10 men and roughly 5 women, stage I to III. Each sample yielded a few million productive TCRbeta reads on average. Whole-study findings and limits: Significantly higher TCR diversity was found in tumor than normal lung.

TCRbeta libraries were built with three rounds of nested PCR, modified from ARM-PCR. TCRdb redid the calling of the multiplex PCR reads with MiXCR, one entry per CDR3 protein. The sample has fewer than 120,000 distinct CDR3 sequences; over 75% are singletons. A note on this clonotype: Its specificity is not known. A much more abundant neighbour one base away suggests this may be a read error.

V gave up 8 bases and J gave up 2 bases, with 25 bases separating them. Germline V gives CDR1 SQVTM, CDR2 ANQGSEA. CDR3 length: 16 residues. The template was RNA from unsorted bulk tissue. Sequenced sample: lung tumor tissue. The source of this sequence is a man between 70 and 80 years old with non-small cell lung cancer. The chain uses TRBV29-1 and TRBJ2-7, with D possibly called TRBD1 or TRBD2 (5 bases each). In nucleotides, the CDR3 is TGCAGCCCCATGACATCTGGGACCGGCACTCCCTACGAGCAGTACTTC. Its protein product is CSPMTSGTGTPYEQYF.